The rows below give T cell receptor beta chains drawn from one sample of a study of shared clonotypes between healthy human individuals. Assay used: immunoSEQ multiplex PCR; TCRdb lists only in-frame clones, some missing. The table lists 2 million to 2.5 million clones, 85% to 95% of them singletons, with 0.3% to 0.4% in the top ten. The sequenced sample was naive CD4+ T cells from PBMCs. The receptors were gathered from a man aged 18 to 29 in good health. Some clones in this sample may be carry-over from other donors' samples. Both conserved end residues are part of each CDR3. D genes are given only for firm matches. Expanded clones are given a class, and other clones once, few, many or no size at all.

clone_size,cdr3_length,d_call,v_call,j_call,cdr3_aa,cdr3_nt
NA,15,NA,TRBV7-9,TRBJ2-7,CASSQYGGTAYEQYF,TGTGCCAGCAGCCAATACGGGGGGACAGCCTACGAGCAGTACTTC
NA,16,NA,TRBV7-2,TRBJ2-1,CASSYRTGEIYNEQFF,TGTGCCAGCAGCTATCGGACTGGTGAAATCTACAATGAGCAGTTCTTC
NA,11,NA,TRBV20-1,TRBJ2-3,CSARDRSGQYF,TGCAGTGCTAGAGATCGATCGGGACAGTATTTT
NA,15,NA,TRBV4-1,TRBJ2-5,CASSPPGHPGETQYF,TGCGCCAGCAGCCCCCCCGGGCATCCCGGGGAGACCCAGTACTTC
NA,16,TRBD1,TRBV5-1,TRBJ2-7,CASSLSWGTDYYEQYF,TGCGCCAGCAGCTTGAGTTGGGGGACAGACTATTACGAGCAGTACTTC
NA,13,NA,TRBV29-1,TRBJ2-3,CSPRHLLTDTQYF,TGCAGCCCGCGTCACCTACTCACAGATACGCAGTATTTT
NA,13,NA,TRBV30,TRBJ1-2,CAWSEQGLSGYTF,TGTGCCTGGAGTGAGCAGGGACTCTCTGGCTACACCTTC
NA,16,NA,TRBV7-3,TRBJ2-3,CASSPRTTIHTDTQYF,TGTGCCAGCAGCCCACGGACTACAATTCACACAGATACGCAGTATTTT
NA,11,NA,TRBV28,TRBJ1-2,CASSLLGPPTF,TGTGCCAGCAGTTTATTAGGCCCTCCCACCTTC
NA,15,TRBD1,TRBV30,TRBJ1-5,CAWSVKDRDGQPQHF,TGTGCCTGGAGTGTAAAGGACAGGGACGGTCAGCCCCAGCATTTT
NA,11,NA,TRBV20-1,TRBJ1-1,CSAYGGGEAFF,TGCAGTGCCTACGGTGGGGGTGAAGCTTTCTTT
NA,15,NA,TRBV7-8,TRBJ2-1,CASSLGQVKGGEQFF,TGTGCCAGCAGCTTAGGACAGGTAAAGGGAGGGGAGCAGTTCTTC
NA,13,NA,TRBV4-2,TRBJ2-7,CASSQVTPYEQYF,TGTGCCAGCAGCCAAGTCACCCCATACGAGCAGTACTTC
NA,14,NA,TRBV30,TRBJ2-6,CAWSGFSGANVLTF,TGTGCCTGGAGTGGTTTCTCTGGGGCCAACGTCCTGACTTTC
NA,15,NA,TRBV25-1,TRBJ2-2,CASSESGVRTGELFF,TGTGCCAGCAGTGAATCCGGGGTGAGAACCGGGGAGCTGTTTTTT
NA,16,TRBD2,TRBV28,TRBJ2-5,CASSFIWAAGQETQYF,TGTGCCAGCAGTTTTATCTGGGCAGCGGGGCAAGAGACCCAGTACTTC
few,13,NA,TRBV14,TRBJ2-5,CASSQDHQETQYF,TGTGCCAGCAGCCAAGATCACCAAGAGACCCAGTACTTC
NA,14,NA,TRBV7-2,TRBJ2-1,CASSLVGTQNEQFF,TGTGCCAGCAGCTTAGTTGGGACTCAGAATGAGCAGTTCTTC
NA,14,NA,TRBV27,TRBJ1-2,CASSLFQGGDGYTF,TGTGCCAGCAGTTTATTCCAGGGAGGGGATGGCTACACCTTC
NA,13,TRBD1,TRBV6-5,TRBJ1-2,CASADRGHYGYTF,TGTGCCAGCGCAGACAGGGGACACTATGGCTACACCTTC
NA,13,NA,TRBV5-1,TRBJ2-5,CASSLFVQETQYF,TGCGCCAGCAGCTTGTTCGTCCAAGAGACCCAGTACTTC
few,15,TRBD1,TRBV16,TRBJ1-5,CASSRATGGRRPQHF,TGTGCCAGCAGCCGAGCGACAGGGGGCAGGCGGCCCCAGCATTTT
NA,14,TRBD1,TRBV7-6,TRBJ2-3,CASSRGQNTDTQYF,TGTGCCAGCAGCCGGGGACAGAACACAGATACGCAGTATTTT
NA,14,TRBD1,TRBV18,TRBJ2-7,CASSPPGQGYEQYF,TGTGCCAGCTCACCCCCGGGACAGGGGTACGAGCAGTACTTC
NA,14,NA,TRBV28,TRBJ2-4,CASSFESGGDIQYF,TGTGCCAGCAGTTTCGAGTCAGGGGGGGACATTCAGTACTTC
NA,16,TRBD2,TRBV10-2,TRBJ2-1,CASSEIGLAGGNEQFF,TGCGCCAGCAGTGAGATCGGACTAGCGGGCGGCAATGAGCAGTTCTTC
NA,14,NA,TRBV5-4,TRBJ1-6,CASSADSSNSPLHF,TGTGCCAGCAGCGCGGATAGTTCAAATTCACCCCTCCACTTT
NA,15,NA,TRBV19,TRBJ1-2,CASSGTGPYNYGYTF,TGTGCCAGTAGTGGAACAGGGCCTTACAACTATGGCTACACCTTC
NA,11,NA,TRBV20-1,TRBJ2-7,CSAQKGGEQYF,TGCAGTGCTCAAAAAGGGGGGGAGCAGTACTTC
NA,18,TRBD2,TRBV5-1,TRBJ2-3,CASSFGGLAGGLTDTQYF,TGCGCCAGCAGCTTTGGAGGACTAGCGGGAGGCCTCACAGATACGCAGTATTTT
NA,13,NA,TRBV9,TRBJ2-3,CASSEGIPDTQYF,TGTGCCAGCAGCGAGGGCATACCAGATACGCAGTATTTT
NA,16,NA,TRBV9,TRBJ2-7,CASSPTPRGASYEQYF,TGTGCCAGCAGCCCAACCCCTCGTGGCGCATCCTACGAGCAGTACTTC
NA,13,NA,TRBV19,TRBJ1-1,CASSTQENTEAFF,TGTGCCAGTAGTACCCAGGAGAACACTGAAGCTTTCTTT
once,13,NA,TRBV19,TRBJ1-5,CASSLQLNQPQHF,TGTGCCAGTTCCTTACAGCTAAATCAGCCCCAGCATTTT
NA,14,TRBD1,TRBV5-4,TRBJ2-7,CASSRSGQTYEQYF,TGTGCCAGCAGCCGATCGGGACAGACCTACGAGCAGTACTTC
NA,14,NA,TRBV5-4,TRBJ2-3,CASSPRGFADTQYF,TGTGCCAGCAGCCCGAGGGGGTTCGCAGATACGCAGTATTTT
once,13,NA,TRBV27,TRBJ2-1,CASSGTLRGSQFF,TGTGCCAGCAGTGGCACCCTAAGGGGGTCCCAGTTCTTC
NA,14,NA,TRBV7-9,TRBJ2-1,CASRRDWGSNEQFF,TGTGCCAGCAGGCGCGACTGGGGTTCCAATGAGCAGTTCTTC
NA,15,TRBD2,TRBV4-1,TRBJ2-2,CASSHLAGGSGELFF,TGCGCCAGCAGCCACCTAGCGGGAGGTAGCGGGGAGCTGTTTTTT
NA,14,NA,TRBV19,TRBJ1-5,CASTSGTRNQPQHF,TGTGCCAGTACGTCAGGGACACGCAATCAGCCCCAGCATTTT
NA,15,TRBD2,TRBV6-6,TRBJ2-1,CASSAQAGGYNEQFF,TGTGCCAGCAGTGCCCAAGCGGGGGGCTACAATGAGCAGTTCTTC
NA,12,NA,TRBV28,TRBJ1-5,CASRVPGQPQHF,TGTGCCAGCCGAGTGCCGGGTCAGCCCCAGCATTTT
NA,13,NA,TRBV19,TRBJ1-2,CASSTGLPAGYTF,TGTGCCAGTAGTACCGGACTCCCGGCGGGCTACACCTTC
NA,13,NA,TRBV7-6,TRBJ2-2,CASSSTRTGELFF,TGTGCCAGCAGCTCCACCCGCACCGGGGAGCTGTTTTTT
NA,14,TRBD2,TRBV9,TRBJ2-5,CASSASGRYGTQYF,TGTGCCAGCAGCGCTAGCGGGAGATATGGGACCCAGTACTTC